The 11 T cell receptor beta chains below come from one sample, sequenced in a study of blood T cell repertoires in COVID-19. Profiled with immunoSEQ multiplex PCR; TCRdb holds only in-frame clones, not every one. In the table there are approximately 310,000 clones, around 87% of which are singletons. Sample: peripheral blood. The receptors come from a woman aged 45-59 years who had recovered from COVID-19.

The CDR3 sequence: CASSYGPSGSYEQYF. DNA of the CDR3: TGTGCCAGCAGTTACGGCCCTAGCGGGAGCTACGAGCAGTACTTC. The chain is built from TRBV6-2 or TRBV6-3 and TRBJ2-7, with 10 bases identical to TRBD2. CDR3 length equals 15 residues. Germline assignment: CDR1 MNHEY and CDR2 SVGEGT. The junction had 4 bases not matched to a gene; V was cut back by 2 bases and J by 3 bases.

V and J are TRBV20-1 and TRBJ2-7; 7 nucleotides agree with TRBD2. Trimming removed 3 bases from V and 0 bases from J; junction bases left unmatched: 8. This CDR3 contains 15 residues. Germline lookup yields CDR1 DFQATT and CDR2 SNEGSKA (reference sequence). CDR3 nucleotides: TGCAGTGCTAGTGCTAGCGGACTAAGCTCCTACGAGCAGTACTTC. Translating gives CSASASGLSSYEQYF.

This clone was seen only a few times. The rearrangement joins TRBV10-1 to TRBJ2-5; tentatively, D is TRBD2 (5 bases). CDR1 is WNHNN and CDR2 is SYGVQD in the germline V gene (reference sequence). The CDR3 covers 15 residues. V lost 0 bases and J 5 bases, leaving 13 bases between the germline ends. CDR3 in DNA: TGCGCCAGCAGTGAGTCCCCCACCTCGGGGGAGACCCAGTACTTC. This codes for CASSESPTSGETQYF.

CDR3 residues: CASSLGSPPGEAEAFF. CDR3 coding DNA: TGTGCCAGCAGCTTAGGGAGCCCGCCGGGGGAAGCTGAAGCTTTCTTT. This chain links TRBV7-2 with TRBJ1-1; TRBD1 is a possible D gene (5 bases). V lost 1 base to trimming and J lost 6 bases, with 18 bases between them. The CDR3 extends over 16 amino acids. Germline V gene data show CDR1 as SGHTA and CDR2 as FQGNSA. The full variable domain, with the rest looked up from reference TRBV7-2 and TRBJ1-1, is GAGVSQSPSNKVTEKGKDVELRCDPISGHTALYWYRQSLGQGLEFLIYFQGNSAPDKSGLPSDRFSAERTGGSVSTLTIQRTQQEDSAVYLCASSLGSPPGEAEAFFGQGTRLTVV.

V gene TRBV4-1 combines with J gene TRBJ2-5; 7 bases map to TRBD1. The germline CDR1 and CDR2 sequences are MGHRA and YSYEKL. After removal of 0 bases from V and 4 bases from J, the junction contained 8 bases not matched to a gene. This CDR3 has 16 amino acids. This CDR3 reads CASSQDYEGGGETQYF. Here the CDR3 DNA reads TGCGCCAGCAGCCAAGATTATGAAGGGGGCGGAGAGACCCAGTACTTC.

This clone was picked up one time. V and J are TRBV4-2 and TRBJ1-6; 8 bases map to TRBD1. The CDR3 length is 21 residues. Trimming cost V 0 bases and J 0 bases; bases outside gene matches: 13. Germline-derived CDR1 and CDR2 are LGHNA and YNFKEQ. CDR3 bases: TGTGCCAGCAGCCAAGATTATCGTCCGGGACAGGCAAGCTCCTATAATTCACCCCTCCACTTT. Encoded protein: CASSQDYRPGQASSYNSPLHF.

The chain is built from TRBV10-2 and TRBJ1-5; 8 bases are shared with TRBD1. This CDR3 has 17 residues. After removal of 4 bases from V and 3 bases from J, the junction contained 11 bases not matched to a gene. The germline V gene encodes CDR1 WSHSY and CDR2 SAAADI. CDR3: CASSAVWAGGDNQPQHF. The CDR3 DNA sequence: TGCGCCAGCAGTGCCGTGTGGGCAGGGGGCGACAATCAGCCCCAGCATTTT.

The chain combines TRBV28 with TRBJ2-5, with 8 positions matching TRBD2. From germline, CDR1 is MDHEN and CDR2 SYDVKM. Trimming at V came to 6 bases and at J to 2 bases, leaving 2 bases not matched to a gene. This CDR3 comprises 13 residues. CDR3 nucleotide sequence: TGTGCCAGCAGACGCGGGGGGCAAGAGACCCAGTACTTC. It codes for CASRRGGQETQYF.

The chain carries TRBV9 and TRBJ2-7; 9 bases fit TRBD1. V was pared by 4 bases and J by 10 bases, with 9 bases of the junction left unmatched. Germline lookup yields CDR1 SGDLS and CDR2 YYNGEE. The CDR3 contains 13 residues. CDR3 DNA: TGTGCCAGCAGCCTAGAGGGGACAGGGAATCAGTACTTC. Its translation is CASSLEGTGNQYF.

The chain has TRBV29-1 and TRBJ1-4, with 11 bases that match TRBD1. Trimming cost V 7 bases and J 11 bases; bases outside gene matches: 15. This CDR3 is built from 15 residues. From germline, CDR1 is SQVTM and CDR2 ANQGSEA. The CDR3 nucleotides are TGCAGCGCAACCCCTGGGACAGGGGGTGTCGGGAAACTGTTTTTT. Its translation: CSATPGTGGVGKLFF.

The CDR3 DNA reads TGTGCCAGCAGCCCTAGCGGCGTGGGCGAGACCCAGTACTTC. This sequence encodes CASSPSGVGETQYF. This chain connects TRBV28 to TRBJ2-5; TRBD2 matches at 7 bases. The trim removed 6 bases at V and 5 bases at J, leaving 9 bases unmatched. The CDR3 totals 14 residues. The germline V gene encodes CDR1 MDHEN and CDR2 SYDVKM. Complete variable domain (other parts from reference TRBV28 and TRBJ2-5): DVKVTQSSRYLVKRTGEKVFLECVQDMDHENMFWYRQDPGLGLRLIYFSYDVKMKEKGDIPEGYSVSREKKERFSLILESASTNQTSMYLCASSPSGVGETQYFGPGTRLLVL.